Following are 15 T cell receptor beta chains from one sample sequenced in a study of Japanese encephalitis immunity and Zika vaccine responses. TCRdb re-analysed the 5' RACE reads in MiXCR, keeping a single row per CDR3 protein. This sample carries around 680 distinct CDR3 sequences, 3.6% of them seen once, and the ten largest clones take roughly 20%. For about six days, PBMCs labeled with CFSE were cultured with peptide pools at 0.8 to 1 ug/mL each. Live CD56-CD19-CD16-CD3+CD4+ cells with low CFSE were sorted unfixed as proliferating CD4 T cells. The sequencing used antigen-activated CD4+ T cells from blood, cultured, collected during a Zika inactivated vaccine study. These TCRs come from an adult woman who received an inactivated Zika virus vaccine.

By frequency in the sample, this clonotype is large (0.1 to 1%). The chain is built from TRBV19 and TRBJ2-7; D may be TRBD1 (6 bases). Trimming cost V 6 bases and J 4 bases, with 16 bases left between them. Germline V lookup: CDR1 LNHDA, CDR2 SQIVND (reference sequence). This CDR3 has 14 amino acids. The CDR3 sequence is CASRRDTGYYEQYF. Written as DNA, the CDR3 is TGTGCCAGTAGACGGGACACAGGATATTACGAGCAGTACTTC.

By share of the sample, this clonotype is large. The V and J genes are TRBV4-3 and TRBJ2-2; TRBD1 might be the D (5 bases). The CDR3 length is 18 residues. Deletions cut 1 base from V and 0 bases from J, with 15 bases between. Germline V lookup: CDR1 LGHNA, CDR2 YSLEER. This CDR3 reads CASSQAGIQAANTGELFF. As DNA, the CDR3 is TGCGCCAGCAGCCAAGCAGGGATACAGGCCGCGAACACCGGGGAGCTGTTTTTT.

This clonotype counts as large (0.1 to 1%). The rearrangement uses TRBV28 and TRBJ1-1, with TRBD1 as a possible D gene (5 bases). The CDR3 sequence is 14 residues long. Germline V CDR1 and CDR2: MDHEN, SYDVKM. V was shortened by 5 bases and J by 1 base, with 11 bases between the two germline ends. The CDR3 nucleotides read TGTGCCAGCAGTCCCATCAGGGAGAACACTGAAGCTTTCTTT. Translating gives CASSPIRENTEAFF.

In its sample, this clonotype is medium-sized. This rearrangement joins TRBV2 to TRBJ2-3; D is perhaps TRBD2 (5 bases). Germline V CDR1 and CDR2: SNHLY, FYNNEI. Trimming stripped 7 bases from V and 2 bases from J, with 13 bases between. This CDR3 is 14 amino acids long. CDR3 DNA: TGTGCCAGCAATCCGAGGGAGTCCACAGATACGCAGTATTTT. Its translation: CASNPRESTDTQYF.

J is TRBJ2-2 and V is TRBV7-2, with 8 bases aligning to TRBD2. Germline V lookup: CDR1 SGHTA, CDR2 FQGNSA. With V trimmed by 1 base and J by 5 bases, 6 bases remained unmatched. There are 16 residues in the CDR3. The CDR3 DNA sequence: TGTGCCAGCAGCTTAGGTGGCGGGGGGCATACCGGGGAGCTGTTTTTT. Its translation is CASSLGGGGHTGELFF.

This clonotype is classed as medium-sized (0.01 to 0.1%). This chain connects TRBV18 to TRBJ1-4; weak D call: TRBD1 (5 bases). The CDR3 spans 16 residues. In germline, CDR1 is KGHSH, CDR2 LQKENI. V shed 3 bases and J shed 4 bases, with 15 bases lying between them. CDR3 bases: TGTGCCAGCTCACCGTCCACTAGGGGCTTTAATGAAAAACTGTTTTTT. It yields the protein CASSPSTRGFNEKLFF.

This clonotype qualifies as medium-sized. The chain recombines TRBV6-5 with TRBJ2-5, with 8 bases that match TRBD2. The junction had 7 bases not matched to a gene; V was cut back by 0 bases and J by 4 bases. This CDR3 contains 16 residues. CDR1 MNHEY and CDR2 SVGAGI come from the germline V gene. Written as DNA, the CDR3 is TGTGCCAGCAGTTACTCGGCGGGGGGATACGGAGAGACCCAGTACTTC. It codes for CASSYSAGGYGETQYF.

In this sample, this clonotype turned up many times. The V call is TRBV6-1, the J call TRBJ1-5, with 8 bases lining up with TRBD1. V was clipped by 1 base and J by 6 bases; unmatched bases: 2. Germline assignment: CDR1 MNHNS and CDR2 SASEGT. The CDR3 consists of 14 residues. The CDR3, as DNA: TGTGCCAGCAGTGAAGGTCAGGGGGCTCAGCCCCAGCATTTT. Amino acid sequence: CASSEGQGAQPQHF.

This clonotype is large (0.1 to 1%). The chain couples TRBV4-3 to TRBJ2-6, with a possible D match to TRBD1 (6 bases). This CDR3 contains 15 residues. V lost 2 bases and J 4 bases, leaving 9 bases between the germline ends. Per germline, CDR1 LGHNA and CDR2 YSLEER. The CDR3: CASSQTGSGANVLTF. CDR3 bases: TGCGCCAGCAGCCAAACAGGGTCCGGGGCCAACGTCCTGACTTTC.

Within the sample, this clonotype is medium-sized. The rearrangement joins TRBV6-5 to TRBJ1-2, with D hard to call. The germline gives CDR1 MNHEY, CDR2 SVGAGI. V was pared by 3 bases and J by 3 bases, with 14 bases between. This CDR3 has 15 residues. The CDR3 region is CASSYGVPRDYGYTF. The CDR3 nucleotides are TGTGCCAGCAGTTATGGGGTCCCGAGAGACTATGGCTACACCTTC.

In its sample, this clonotype ranks as medium-sized. This chain links TRBV7-9 with TRBJ2-3; 10 positions match TRBD1. With 8 bases clipped from V and 3 bases from J, the junction kept 8 bases outside the gene matches. This CDR3 comprises 15 residues. Per germline, CDR1 SEHNR and CDR2 FQNEAQ (reference sequence). CDR3 region: CASCKGTGETDTQYF. CDR3 nucleotides: TGTGCCAGCTGCAAAGGGACAGGGGAAACAGATACGCAGTATTTT.

This clonotype is labeled medium-sized. V is TRBV6-4 and J is TRBJ1-2, with TRBD1 as a possible D gene (6 bases). Trimming pared 4 bases from V and 8 bases from J, leaving 11 bases between. Germline V gene lookup returns CDR1 MRHNA and CDR2 SNTAGT. The CDR3 sequence is 12 residues long. CDR3 region: CASSAGVEGYTF. The CDR3 bases are TGTGCCAGCAGTGCAGGGGTAGAGGGCTACACCTTC.

Relative to its sample, this clonotype is medium-sized. The genes are TRBV12-3 or TRBV12-4 and TRBJ1-1, with D possibly matching TRBD1 (6 bases). The CDR3 has 14 amino acids. Trimming pared 5 bases from V and 2 bases from J, leaving 12 bases between. The CDR3 DNA follows: TGTGCCAGCAGTGAGTACAGGGAAAACACTGAAGCTTTCTTT. This encodes CASSEYRENTEAFF.

By share of the sample, this clonotype is medium-sized. J is TRBJ2-1 and V is TRBV20-1, with 13 bases matching TRBD2. Unmatched junction bases numbered 7, after V lost 5 bases and J lost 0 bases. CDR1 DFQATT and CDR2 SNEGSKA come from the germline V gene (reference sequence). This CDR3 is 17 amino acids long. The CDR3 DNA reads TGCAGTGCTTTGACTAGCGGGGGGACTACCTCCTACAATGAGCAGTTCTTC. This sequence encodes CSALTSGGTTSYNEQFF.

This clonotype is labeled medium-sized. This chain links TRBV4-3 with TRBJ1-2; D unclear. Looked up from germline, CDR1 is LGHNA and CDR2 is YSLEER. The CDR3 loop spans 14 amino acids. The germline V and J ends were trimmed by 0 bases and 8 bases, with 13 bases remaining between them. This chain's CDR3 is CASSQDPREFGYTF. In DNA form, the CDR3 reads TGCGCCAGCAGCCAAGACCCCCGGGAGTTCGGCTACACCTTC.